A single TCR beta chain is shown here with its context. The sample comes from a study of blood T cell repertoires in COVID-19. The protocol was immunoSEQ multiplex PCR, while the TCRdb copy is restricted to in-frame clones and leaves out a portion. The data show hundreds of thousands of clones, with around nine tenths seen just once and more than 0.95% held by the top ten. CDR1 is MGHRA and CDR2 is YSYEKL in the germline V gene. The length of the CDR3 is 14 residues. Trimming at V came to 4 bases and at J to 5 bases, leaving 5 bases not matched to a gene. The chain links TRBV4-1 to TRBJ2-7; 10 bases agree with TRBD2. This TCR was recovered from a woman aged 40 to 50 who had recovered from COVID-19. The sequenced material came from peripheral blood. For the CDR3, the DNA is TGCGCCAGCAGCCCCCGGCTAGCGGGAGACGAGCAGTACTTC. This codes for CASSPRLAGDEQYF.